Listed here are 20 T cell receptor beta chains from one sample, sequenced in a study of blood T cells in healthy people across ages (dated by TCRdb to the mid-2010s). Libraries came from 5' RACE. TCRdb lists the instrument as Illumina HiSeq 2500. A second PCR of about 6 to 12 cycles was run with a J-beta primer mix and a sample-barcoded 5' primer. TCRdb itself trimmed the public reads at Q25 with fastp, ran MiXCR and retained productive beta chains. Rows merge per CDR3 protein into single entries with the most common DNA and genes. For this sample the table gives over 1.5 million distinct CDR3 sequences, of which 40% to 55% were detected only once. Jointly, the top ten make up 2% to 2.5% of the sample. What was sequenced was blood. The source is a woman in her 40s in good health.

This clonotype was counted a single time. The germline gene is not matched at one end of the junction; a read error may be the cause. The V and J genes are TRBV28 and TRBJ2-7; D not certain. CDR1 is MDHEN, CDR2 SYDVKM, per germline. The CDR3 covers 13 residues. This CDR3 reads CAGSLRTFYEQYF. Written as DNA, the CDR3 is TGTGCCGGCAGTTTACGTACCTTCTACGAGCAGTACTTC.

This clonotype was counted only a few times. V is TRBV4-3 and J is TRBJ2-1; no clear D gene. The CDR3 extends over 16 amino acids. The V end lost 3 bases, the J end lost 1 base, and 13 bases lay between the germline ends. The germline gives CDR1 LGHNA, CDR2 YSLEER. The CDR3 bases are TGCGCCAGCAGCCAGTTGGGAAGTTTATCCTACAATGAGCAGTTCTTC. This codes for CASSQLGSLSYNEQFF.

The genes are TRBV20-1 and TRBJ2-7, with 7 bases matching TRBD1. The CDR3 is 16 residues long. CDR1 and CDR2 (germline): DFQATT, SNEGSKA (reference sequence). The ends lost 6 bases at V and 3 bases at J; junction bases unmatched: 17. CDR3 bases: TGCAGTGCCACCCGGCAGGGGGATTTTCTTTACTACGAGCAGTACTTC. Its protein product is CSATRQGDFLYYEQYF.

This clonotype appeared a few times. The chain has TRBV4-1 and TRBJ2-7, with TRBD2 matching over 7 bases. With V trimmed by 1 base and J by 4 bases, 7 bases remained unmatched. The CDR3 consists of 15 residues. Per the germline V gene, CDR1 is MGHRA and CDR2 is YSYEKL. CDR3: CASSQGGGSYYEQYF. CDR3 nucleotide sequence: TGCGCCAGCAGCCAAGGGGGGGGTTCCTATTACGAGCAGTACTTC.

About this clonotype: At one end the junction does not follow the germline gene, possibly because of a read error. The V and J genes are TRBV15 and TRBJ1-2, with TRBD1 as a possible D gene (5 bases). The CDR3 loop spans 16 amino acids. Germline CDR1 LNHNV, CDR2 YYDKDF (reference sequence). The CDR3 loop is CATRRDPGTWAHGYTF. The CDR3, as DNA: TGTGCCACCCGCAGAGATCCGGGGACGTGGGCCCATGGCTACACCTTC.

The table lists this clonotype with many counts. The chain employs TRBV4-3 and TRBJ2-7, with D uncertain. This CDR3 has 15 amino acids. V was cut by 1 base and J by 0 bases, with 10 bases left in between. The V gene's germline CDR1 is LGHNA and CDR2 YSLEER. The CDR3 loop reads CASSQVLAASYEQYF. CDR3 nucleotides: TGCGCCAGCAGCCAAGTTTTAGCTGCCTCCTACGAGCAGTACTTC.

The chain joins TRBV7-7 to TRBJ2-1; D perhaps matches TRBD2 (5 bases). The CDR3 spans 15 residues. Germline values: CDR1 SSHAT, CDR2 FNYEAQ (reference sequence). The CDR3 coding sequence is TGTGTTAGCAGCCCTAGCCAAAGCTCCTACAATGAGCAGTTCTTC. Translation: CVSSPSQSSYNEQFF.

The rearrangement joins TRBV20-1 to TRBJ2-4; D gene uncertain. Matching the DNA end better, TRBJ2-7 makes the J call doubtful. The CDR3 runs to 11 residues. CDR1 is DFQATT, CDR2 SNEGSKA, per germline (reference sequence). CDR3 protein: CSASDDYEQYF. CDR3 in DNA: TGCAGTGCTAGTGATGACTACGAGCAGTACTTC.

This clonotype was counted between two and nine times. The DNA for the CDR3 is TGTGCCAGCAGCTTAGCTAGAACAGGGGGCTTAATCACAGATACGCAGTATTTT. Residues: CASSLARTGGLITDTQYF. The chain uses TRBV7-2 and TRBJ2-3; 9 bases align to TRBD1. The CDR3 runs to 18 residues. Germline assignment: CDR1 SGHTA and CDR2 FQGNSA. After removal of 0 bases from V and 2 bases from J, the junction contained 9 bases not matched to a gene.

Here the CDR3 reads CASSLPNVDTSYNEQYF. The CDR3 DNA reads as TGTGCCAGCAGTTTACCAAACGTAGACACCTCCTACAATGAGCAGTACTTC. The V gene is TRBV28, the J gene TRBJ2-1, with D unresolved. The DNA end lines up better with TRBJ2-7; the J call may be wrong. This CDR3 is 17 amino acids long. Germline CDR1 reads MDHEN; CDR2 reads SYDVKM.

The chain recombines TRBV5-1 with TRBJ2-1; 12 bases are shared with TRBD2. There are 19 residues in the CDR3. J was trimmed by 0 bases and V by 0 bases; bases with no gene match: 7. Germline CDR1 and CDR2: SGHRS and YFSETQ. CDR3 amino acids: CASSLGLAGAMSSYNEQFF. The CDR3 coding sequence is TGCGCCAGCAGCTTGGGACTAGCGGGGGCGATGAGCTCCTACAATGAGCAGTTCTTC.

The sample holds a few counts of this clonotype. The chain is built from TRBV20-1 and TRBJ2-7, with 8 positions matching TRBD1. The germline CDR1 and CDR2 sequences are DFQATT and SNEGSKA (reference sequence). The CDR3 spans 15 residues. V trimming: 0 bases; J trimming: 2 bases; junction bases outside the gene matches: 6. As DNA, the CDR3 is TGCAGTGCTAGAGATTACGGGACAGGTACCTACGAGCAGTACTTC. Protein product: CSARDYGTGTYEQYF.

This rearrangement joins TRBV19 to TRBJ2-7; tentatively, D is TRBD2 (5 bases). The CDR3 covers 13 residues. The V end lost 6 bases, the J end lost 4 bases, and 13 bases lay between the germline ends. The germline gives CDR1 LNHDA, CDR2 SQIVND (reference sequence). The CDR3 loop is CASRESGGYEQYF. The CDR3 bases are TGTGCCAGTAGGGAGAGCGGCGGATACGAGCAGTACTTC.

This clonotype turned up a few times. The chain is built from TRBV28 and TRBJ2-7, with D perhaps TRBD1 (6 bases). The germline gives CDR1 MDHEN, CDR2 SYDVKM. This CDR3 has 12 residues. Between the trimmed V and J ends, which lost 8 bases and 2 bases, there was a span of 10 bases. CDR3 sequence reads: CASQGQAYEQYF. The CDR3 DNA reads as TGTGCCAGCCAGGGGCAGGCCTACGAGCAGTACTTC.

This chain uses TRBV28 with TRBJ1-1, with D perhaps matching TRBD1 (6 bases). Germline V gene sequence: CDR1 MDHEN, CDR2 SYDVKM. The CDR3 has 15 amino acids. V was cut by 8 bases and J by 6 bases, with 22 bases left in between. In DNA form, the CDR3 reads TGTGCCAGCGGGTACGACAGGCGGGGGAGGGCTGAAGCTTTCTTT. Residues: CASGYDRRGRAEAFF.

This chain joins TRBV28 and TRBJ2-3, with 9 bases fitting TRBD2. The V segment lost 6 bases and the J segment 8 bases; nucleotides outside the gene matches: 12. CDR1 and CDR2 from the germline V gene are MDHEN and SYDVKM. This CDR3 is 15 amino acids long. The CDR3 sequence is CASRRLGGGAGTQYF. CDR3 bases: TGTGCCAGCAGGCGACTTGGCGGGGGGGCCGGTACGCAGTATTTT.

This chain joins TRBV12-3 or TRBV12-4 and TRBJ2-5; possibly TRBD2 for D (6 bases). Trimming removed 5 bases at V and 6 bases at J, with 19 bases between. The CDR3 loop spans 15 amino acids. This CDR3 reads CASSTPESGRQTQYF. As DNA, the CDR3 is TGTGCCAGCAGTACCCCCGAGTCAGGGAGGCAGACCCAGTACTTC.

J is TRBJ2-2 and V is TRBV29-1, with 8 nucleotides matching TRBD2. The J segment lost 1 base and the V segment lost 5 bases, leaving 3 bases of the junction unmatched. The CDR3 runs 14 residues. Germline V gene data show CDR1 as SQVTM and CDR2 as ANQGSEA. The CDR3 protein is CSVRLARNTGELFF. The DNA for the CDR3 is TGCAGCGTTCGACTAGCGCGGAACACCGGGGAGCTGTTTTTT.

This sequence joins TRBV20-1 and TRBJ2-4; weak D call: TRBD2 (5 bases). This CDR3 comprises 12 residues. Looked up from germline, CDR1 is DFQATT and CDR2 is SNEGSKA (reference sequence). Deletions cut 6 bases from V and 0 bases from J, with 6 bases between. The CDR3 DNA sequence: TGCAGTGCCGGGGAAGCCAAAAACATTCAGTACTTC. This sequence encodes CSAGEAKNIQYF.

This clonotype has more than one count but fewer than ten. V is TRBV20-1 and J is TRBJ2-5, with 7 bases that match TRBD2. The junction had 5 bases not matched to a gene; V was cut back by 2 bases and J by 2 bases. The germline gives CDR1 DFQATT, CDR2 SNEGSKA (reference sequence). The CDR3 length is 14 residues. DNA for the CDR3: TGCAGTGCTAGATCTAGCGGCATACAAGAGACCCAGTACTTC. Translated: CSARSSGIQETQYF.